The T cell receptor beta chain under discussion was sequenced for a study of blood T cell repertoires in COVID-19. TCRdb's copy holds only in-frame clones and misses some; the assay was immunoSEQ multiplex PCR. The data contain roughly 180,000 clones, 75% to 90% of them singletons. A few counts support this clone. The sequenced sample was peripheral blood. This receptor was obtained from a woman in her sixties with acute or convalescent COVID-19.

The CDR3: CASSLARSVNTEAFF. Here the CDR3 DNA reads TGTGCCAGCAGCTTGGCTCGCAGCGTGAACACTGAAGCTTTCTTT. This chain uses TRBV5-5 with TRBJ1-1; no reliable D call. The CDR3 totals 15 residues. V was trimmed by 0 bases and J by 0 bases, leaving 9 bases between them. CDR1 is SGHKS, CDR2 YYEKEE, per germline (reference sequence).